This T cell receptor (beta chain) comes out of a study of cytomegalovirus exposure and HLA in healthy donors. In the PCR, 60 Vbeta and 13 Jbeta primers were used. The method was immunoSEQ multiplex PCR; TCRdb's version includes in-frame clones alone and lacks a portion of them. The sample holds 190,000 or so clones. There are 13 residues in the CDR3. Germline lookup yields CDR1 MNHEY and CDR2 SVGAGI. Sequenced sample: PBMCs. The chain employs TRBV6-5 and TRBJ2-5; 13 nucleotides match TRBD2. This sequence originates from a boy aged 5-17 years in good health and CMV-seronegative. The CDR3: CARLAGGSETQYF. The CDR3 region has the DNA TGTGCTAGACTAGCGGGGGGTTCGGAGACCCAGTACTTC.